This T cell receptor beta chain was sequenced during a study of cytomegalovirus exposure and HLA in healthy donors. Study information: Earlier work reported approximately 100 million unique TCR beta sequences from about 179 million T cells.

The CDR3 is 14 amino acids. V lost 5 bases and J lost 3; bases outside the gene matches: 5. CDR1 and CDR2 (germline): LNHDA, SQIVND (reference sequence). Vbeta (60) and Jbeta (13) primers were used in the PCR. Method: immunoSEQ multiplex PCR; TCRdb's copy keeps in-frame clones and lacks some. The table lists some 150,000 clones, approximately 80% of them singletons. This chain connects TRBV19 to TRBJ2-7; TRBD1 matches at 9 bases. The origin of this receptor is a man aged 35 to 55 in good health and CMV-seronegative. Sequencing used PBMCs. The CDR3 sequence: CASSLGQGSYEQYF. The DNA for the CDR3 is TGTGCCAGTAGTTTGGGACAGGGTAGCTACGAGCAGTACTTC.